This T cell receptor beta chain was profiled in a study of cytomegalovirus exposure and HLA in healthy donors. Germline V gene data show CDR1 as MNHNS and CDR2 as SASEGT. The CDR3 spans 15 residues. The germline V and J ends were trimmed by 7 bases and 0 bases, with 14 bases remaining between them. Whole-study findings and limits: It was reported that TCR beta sequences correctly inferred the HLA-A and HLA-B alleles for most subjects.

About this clone: Its antigen remains unidentified.

The PCR contained 60 Vbeta and 13 Jbeta primers. Clones were read by immunoSEQ multiplex PCR, and TCRdb kept only the in-frame ones, dropping some. The profile shows some 110,000 clones, roughly 80% of them singletons. The sample comprised PBMCs. The rearrangement joins TRBV6-1 to TRBJ2-3; possible D gene TRBD1, 5 bases. This TCR was recovered from a man aged 25-45 years in good health and CMV-seropositive. The CDR3 DNA follows: TGTGCCAGCACCCTCAGGGCCTTTAGCACAGATACGCAGTATTTT. Translating it yields CASTLRAFSTDTQYF.